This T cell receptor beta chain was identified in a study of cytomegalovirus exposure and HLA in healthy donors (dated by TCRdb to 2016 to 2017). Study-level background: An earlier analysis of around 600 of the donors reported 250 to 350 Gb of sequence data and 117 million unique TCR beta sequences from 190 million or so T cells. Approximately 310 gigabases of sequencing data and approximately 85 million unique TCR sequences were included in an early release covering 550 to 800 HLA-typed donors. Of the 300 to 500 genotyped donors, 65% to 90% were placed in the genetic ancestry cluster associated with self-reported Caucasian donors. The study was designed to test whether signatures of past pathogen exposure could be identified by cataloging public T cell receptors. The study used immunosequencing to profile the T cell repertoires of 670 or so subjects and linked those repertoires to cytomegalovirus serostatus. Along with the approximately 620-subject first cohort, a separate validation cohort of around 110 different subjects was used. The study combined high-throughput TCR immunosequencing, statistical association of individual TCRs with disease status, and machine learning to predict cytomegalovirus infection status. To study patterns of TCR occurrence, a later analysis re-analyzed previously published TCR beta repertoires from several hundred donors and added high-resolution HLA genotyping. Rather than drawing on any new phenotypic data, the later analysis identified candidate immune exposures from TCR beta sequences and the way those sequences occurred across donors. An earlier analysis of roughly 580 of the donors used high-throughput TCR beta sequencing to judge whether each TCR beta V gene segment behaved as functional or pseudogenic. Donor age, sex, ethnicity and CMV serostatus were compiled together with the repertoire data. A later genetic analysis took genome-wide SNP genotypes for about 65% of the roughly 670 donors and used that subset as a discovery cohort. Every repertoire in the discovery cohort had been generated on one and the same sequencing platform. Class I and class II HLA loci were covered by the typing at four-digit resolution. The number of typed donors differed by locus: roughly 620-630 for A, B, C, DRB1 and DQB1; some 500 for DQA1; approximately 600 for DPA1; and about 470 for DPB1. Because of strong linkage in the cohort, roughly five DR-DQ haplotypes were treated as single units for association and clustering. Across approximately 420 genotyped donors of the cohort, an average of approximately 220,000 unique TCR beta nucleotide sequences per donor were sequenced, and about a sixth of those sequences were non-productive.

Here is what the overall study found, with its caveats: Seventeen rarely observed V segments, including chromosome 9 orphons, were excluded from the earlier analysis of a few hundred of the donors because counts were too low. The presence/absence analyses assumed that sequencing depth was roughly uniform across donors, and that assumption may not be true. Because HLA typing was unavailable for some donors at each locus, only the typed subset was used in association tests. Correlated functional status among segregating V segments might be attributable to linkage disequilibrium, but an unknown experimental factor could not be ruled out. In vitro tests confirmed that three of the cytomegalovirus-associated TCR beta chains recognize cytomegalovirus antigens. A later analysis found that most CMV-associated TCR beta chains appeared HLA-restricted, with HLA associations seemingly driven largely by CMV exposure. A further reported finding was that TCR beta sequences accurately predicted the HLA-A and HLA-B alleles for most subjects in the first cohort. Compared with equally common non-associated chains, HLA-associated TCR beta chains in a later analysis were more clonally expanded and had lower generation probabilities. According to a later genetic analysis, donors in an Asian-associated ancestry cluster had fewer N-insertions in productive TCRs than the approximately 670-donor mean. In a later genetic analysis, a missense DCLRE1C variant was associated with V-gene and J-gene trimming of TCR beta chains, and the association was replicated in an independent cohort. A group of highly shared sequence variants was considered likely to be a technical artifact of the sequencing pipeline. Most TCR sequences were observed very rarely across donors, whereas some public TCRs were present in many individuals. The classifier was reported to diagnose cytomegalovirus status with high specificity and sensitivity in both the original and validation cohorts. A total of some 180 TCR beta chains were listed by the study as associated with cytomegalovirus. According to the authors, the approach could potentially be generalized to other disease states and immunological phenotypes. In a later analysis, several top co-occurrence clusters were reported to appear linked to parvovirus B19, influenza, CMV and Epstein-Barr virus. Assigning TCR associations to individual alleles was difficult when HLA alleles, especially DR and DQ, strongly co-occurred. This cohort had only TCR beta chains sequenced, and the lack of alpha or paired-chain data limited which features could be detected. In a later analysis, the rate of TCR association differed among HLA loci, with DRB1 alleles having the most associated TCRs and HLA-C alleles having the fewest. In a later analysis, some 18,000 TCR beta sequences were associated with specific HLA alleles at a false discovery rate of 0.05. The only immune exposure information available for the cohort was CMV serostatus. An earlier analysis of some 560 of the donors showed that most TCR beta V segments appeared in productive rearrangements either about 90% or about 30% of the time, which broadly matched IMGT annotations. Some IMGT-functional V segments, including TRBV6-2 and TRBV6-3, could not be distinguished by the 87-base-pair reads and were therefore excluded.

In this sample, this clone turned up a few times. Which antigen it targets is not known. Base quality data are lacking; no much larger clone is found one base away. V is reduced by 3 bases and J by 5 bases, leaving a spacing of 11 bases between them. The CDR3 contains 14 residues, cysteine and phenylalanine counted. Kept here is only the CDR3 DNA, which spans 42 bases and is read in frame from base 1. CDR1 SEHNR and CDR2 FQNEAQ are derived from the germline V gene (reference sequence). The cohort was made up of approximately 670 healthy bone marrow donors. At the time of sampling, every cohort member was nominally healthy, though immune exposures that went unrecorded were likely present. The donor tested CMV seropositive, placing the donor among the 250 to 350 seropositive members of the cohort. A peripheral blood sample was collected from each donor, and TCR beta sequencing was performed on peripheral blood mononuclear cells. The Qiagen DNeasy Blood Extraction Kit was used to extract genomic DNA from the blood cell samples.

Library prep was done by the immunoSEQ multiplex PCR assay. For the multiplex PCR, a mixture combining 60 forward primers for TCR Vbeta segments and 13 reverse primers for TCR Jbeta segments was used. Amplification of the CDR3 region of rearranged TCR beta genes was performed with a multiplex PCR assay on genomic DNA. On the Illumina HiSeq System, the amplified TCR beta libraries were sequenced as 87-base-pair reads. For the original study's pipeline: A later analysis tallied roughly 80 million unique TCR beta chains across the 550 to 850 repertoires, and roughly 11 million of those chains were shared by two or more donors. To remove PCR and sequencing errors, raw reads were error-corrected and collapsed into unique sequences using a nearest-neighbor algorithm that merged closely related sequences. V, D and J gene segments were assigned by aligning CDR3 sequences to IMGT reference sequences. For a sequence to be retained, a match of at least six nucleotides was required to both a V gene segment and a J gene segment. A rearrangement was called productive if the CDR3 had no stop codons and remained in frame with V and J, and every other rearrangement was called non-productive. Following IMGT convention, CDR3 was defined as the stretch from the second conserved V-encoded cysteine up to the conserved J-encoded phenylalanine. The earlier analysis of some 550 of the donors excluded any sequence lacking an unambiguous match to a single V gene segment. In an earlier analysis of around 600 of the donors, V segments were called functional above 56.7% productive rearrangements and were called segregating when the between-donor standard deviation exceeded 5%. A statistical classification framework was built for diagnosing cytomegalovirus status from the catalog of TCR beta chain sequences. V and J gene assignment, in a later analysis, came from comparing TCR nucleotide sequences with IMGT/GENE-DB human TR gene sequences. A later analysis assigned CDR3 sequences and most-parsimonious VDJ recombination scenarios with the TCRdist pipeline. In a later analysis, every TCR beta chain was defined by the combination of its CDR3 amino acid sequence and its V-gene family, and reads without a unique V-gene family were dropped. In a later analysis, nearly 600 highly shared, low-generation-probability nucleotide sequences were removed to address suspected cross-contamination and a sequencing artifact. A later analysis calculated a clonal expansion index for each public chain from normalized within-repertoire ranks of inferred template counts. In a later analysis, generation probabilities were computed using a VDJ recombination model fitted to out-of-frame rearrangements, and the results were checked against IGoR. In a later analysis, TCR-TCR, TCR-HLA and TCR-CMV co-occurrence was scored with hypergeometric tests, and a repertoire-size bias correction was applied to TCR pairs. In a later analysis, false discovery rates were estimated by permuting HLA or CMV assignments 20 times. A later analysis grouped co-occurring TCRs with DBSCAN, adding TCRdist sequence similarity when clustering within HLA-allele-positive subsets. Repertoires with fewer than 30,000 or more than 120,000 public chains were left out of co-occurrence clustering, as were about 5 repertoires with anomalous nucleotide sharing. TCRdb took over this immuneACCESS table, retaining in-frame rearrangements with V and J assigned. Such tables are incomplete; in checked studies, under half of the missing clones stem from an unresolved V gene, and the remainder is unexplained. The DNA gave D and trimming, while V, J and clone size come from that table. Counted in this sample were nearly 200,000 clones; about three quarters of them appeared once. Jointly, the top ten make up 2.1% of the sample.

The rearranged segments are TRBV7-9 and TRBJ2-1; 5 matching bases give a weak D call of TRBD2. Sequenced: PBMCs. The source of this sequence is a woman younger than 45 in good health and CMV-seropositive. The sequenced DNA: TGTGCCAGCAGCTTCGAAGCGGCTCACAATGAGCAGTTCTTC. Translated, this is CASSFEAAHNEQFF.